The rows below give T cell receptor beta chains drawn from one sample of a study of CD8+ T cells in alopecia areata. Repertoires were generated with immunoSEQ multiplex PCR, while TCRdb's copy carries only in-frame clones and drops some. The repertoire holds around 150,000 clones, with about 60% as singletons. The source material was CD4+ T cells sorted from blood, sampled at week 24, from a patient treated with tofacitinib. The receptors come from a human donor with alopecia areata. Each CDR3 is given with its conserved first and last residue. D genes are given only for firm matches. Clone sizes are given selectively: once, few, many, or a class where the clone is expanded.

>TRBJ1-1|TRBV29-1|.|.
CSVKQVLNTEAFF
TGCAGCGTAAAACAGGTCCTGAACACTGAAGCTTTCTTT
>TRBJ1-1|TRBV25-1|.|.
CASSGNIEAFF
TGTGCCAGCAGTGGAAATATTGAAGCTTTCTTT
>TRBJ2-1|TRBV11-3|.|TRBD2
CASSRTSLYEQFF
TGTGCCAGCAGCCGGACTAGCTTGTATGAGCAGTTCTTC
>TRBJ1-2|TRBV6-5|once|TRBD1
CASRRTGGYGYTF
TGTGCCAGCAGACGGACAGGGGGCTATGGCTACACCTTC
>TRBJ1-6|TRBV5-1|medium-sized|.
CASSSPGSNYSPLHF
TGCGCCAGCAGCTCCCCGGGCTCCAATTATTCACCCCTCCACTTT
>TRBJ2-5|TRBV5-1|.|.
CASSPTSTASETQYF
TGCGCCAGCAGCCCCACCTCGACAGCTTCGGAGACCCAGTACTTC
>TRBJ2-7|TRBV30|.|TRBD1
CAWRPGQTSYEQYF
TGTGCCTGGCGGCCGGGACAGACCTCCTACGAGCAGTACTTC
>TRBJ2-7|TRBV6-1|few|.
CASNRPSVEQYF
TGTGCCAGCAACCGTCCGTCGGTCGAGCAGTACTTC
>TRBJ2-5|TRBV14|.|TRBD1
CASSHWTGVQETQYF
TGTGCCAGCAGCCATTGGACAGGGGTCCAAGAGACCCAGTACTTC
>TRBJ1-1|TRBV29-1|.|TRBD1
CSVEGARTGGMNTEAFF
TGCAGCGTTGAAGGGGCACGGACAGGGGGGATGAACACTGAAGCTTTCTTT
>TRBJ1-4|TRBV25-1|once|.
CASSDPTGQWDEKLFF
TGTGCCAGCAGTGATCCGACAGGCCAGTGGGATGAAAAACTGTTTTTT
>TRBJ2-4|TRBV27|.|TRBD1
CASSPRDRRIQYF
TGTGCCAGCAGTCCCCGGGACAGGCGCATTCAGTACTTC
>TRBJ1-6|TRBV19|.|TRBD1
CASSPDRASSRVNSPLHF
TGTGCCAGTAGCCCGGACAGGGCTAGTTCGAGAGTTAATTCACCCCTCCACTTT
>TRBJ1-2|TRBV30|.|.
CAFYGQTSNYGYTF
TGTGCCTTTTACGGACAGACCTCTAACTATGGCTACACCTTC
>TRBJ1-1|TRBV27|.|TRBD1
CASRADRGGTEAFF
TGTGCCAGCAGAGCAGACAGGGGAGGGACTGAAGCTTTCTTT
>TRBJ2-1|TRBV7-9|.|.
CASSLGPGPTYNEQFF
TGTGCCAGCAGCTTGGGGCCGGGTCCTACCTACAATGAGCAGTTCTTC
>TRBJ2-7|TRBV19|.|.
CASSMRRGYEQYF
TGTGCCAGTAGTATGAGAAGGGGGTACGAGCAGTACTTC
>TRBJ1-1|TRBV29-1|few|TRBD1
CSVEVAGGHTEAFF
TGCAGCGTTGAAGTGGCAGGGGGCCACACTGAAGCTTTCTTT
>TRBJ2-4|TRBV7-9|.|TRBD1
CASSPTGDIQYF
TGTGCCAGCAGCCCTACAGGGGACATTCAGTACTTC
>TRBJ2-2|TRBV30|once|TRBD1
CAWSAQGAGELFF
TGTGCCTGGAGTGCGCAGGGGGCCGGGGAGCTGTTTTTT
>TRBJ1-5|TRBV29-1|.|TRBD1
CSVVQGMGQPQHF
TGCAGCGTTGTACAGGGGATGGGACAGCCCCAGCATTTT
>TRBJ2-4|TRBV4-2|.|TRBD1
CASSQAGTGMNIQYF
TGTGCCAGCAGCCAGGCCGGGACAGGGATGAACATTCAGTACTTC
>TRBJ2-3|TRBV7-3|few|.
CASSLTYRPTDTQYF
TGTGCCAGCAGCTTAACATACAGACCCACAGATACGCAGTATTTT
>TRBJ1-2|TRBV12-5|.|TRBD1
CASGSGTGYDGYTF
TGTGCTAGTGGTTCCGGGACAGGGTATGATGGCTACACCTTC
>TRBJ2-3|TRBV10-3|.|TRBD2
CAISASGGGTDTQYF
TGTGCCATCAGTGCTAGCGGGGGCGGCACAGATACGCAGTATTTT
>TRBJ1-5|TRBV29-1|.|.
CSVLGQPNQPQHF
TGCAGCGTGCTAGGACAGCCCAATCAGCCCCAGCATTTT
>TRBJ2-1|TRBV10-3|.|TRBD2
CATSGTSGDNEQFF
TGTGCCACCAGCGGGACTAGCGGGGACAATGAGCAGTTCTTC
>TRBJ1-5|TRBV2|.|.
CASKGFWSNQPQHF
TGTGCCAGCAAGGGGTTTTGGAGCAATCAGCCCCAGCATTTT
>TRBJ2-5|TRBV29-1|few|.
CSVGGPRETQYF
TGCAGCGTTGGAGGGCCCCGTGAGACCCAGTACTTC
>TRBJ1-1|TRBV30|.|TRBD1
CAWRTGGRTEAFF
TGTGCCTGGAGGACAGGGGGTAGGACTGAAGCTTTCTTT
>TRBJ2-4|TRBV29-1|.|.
CSVADRLAKNIQYF
TGCAGCGTCGCGGACAGACTAGCCAAAAACATTCAGTACTTC
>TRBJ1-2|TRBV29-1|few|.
CSVGAGNYGYTF
TGCAGCGTTGGGGCAGGGAACTATGGCTACACCTTC
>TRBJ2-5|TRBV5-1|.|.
CASSLLGEETQYF
TGCGCCAGCAGCTTGTTAGGGGAAGAGACCCAGTACTTC
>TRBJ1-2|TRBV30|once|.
CAWIYKTATAGNYGYTF
TGTGCCTGGATATACAAGACAGCGACGGCGGGGAACTATGGCTACACCTTC
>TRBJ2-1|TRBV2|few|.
CASSRPGGNNEQFF
TGTGCCAGCAGTCGCCCTGGTGGGAACAATGAGCAGTTCTTC
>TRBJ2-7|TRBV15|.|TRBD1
CATSRSDRVGLYF
TGTGCCACCAGCAGGTCGGACAGGGTTGGGCTGTACTTC
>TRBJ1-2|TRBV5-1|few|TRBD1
CASSPGQGMDYGYTF
TGCGCCAGCAGCCCCGGACAGGGGATGGACTATGGCTACACCTTC
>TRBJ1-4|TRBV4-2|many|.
CASSLLQGGTNEKLFF
TGTGCCAGCAGCCTCCTACAGGGCGGGACTAATGAAAAACTGTTTTTT
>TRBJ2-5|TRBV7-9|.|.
CASSFRQEETQYF
TGTGCCAGCAGCTTCAGGCAGGAGGAGACCCAGTACTTC
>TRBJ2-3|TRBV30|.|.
CAWSVDTSTDTQYF
TGTGCCTGGAGTGTGGACACAAGCACAGATACGCAGTATTTT
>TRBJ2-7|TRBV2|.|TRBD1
CASSGGRGNYEQYF
TGTGCCAGCAGTGGGGGCAGGGGGAACTACGAGCAGTACTTC